This TCR beta chain was captured in a study of graft-versus-host responses after intestinal transplantation (dated by TCRdb to the early 2020s). Regarding the complete study: Recipients received multivisceral, liver-intestinal, or isolated intestinal transplants. Donor T cell macrochimerism was defined as a peak of at least 4% donor T cells among recipient peripheral blood mononuclear cells. To identify alloreactive clones, pre-transplant mixed lymphocyte reaction products were sequenced and then compared with unstimulated pre-transplant donor and recipient T cells. Of the 20 to 25 intestinal transplant recipients enrolled in the cohort, one of whom was a retransplant, a few patients without pretransplant specimens were excluded. Graft-versus-host and host-versus-graft alloreactive T cell clones were tracked in the graft, circulation and bone marrow after intestinal transplantation using bulk TCR-beta CDR3 sequencing. Rather than going through the commercial service, samples from a few later patients were sequenced in-house on an Illumina MiSeq and processed with MiXCR. Anti-thymocyte globulin induction was given to all recipients, followed by maintenance tacrolimus and steroids for two to four years. Study-wide conclusions, independent of this receptor: Patients with donor T cell macrochimerism had high GvH to HvG T cell clonal ratios in their allografts. GvH clones were detected in recipient bone marrow, and some appeared earlier in ileal mucosa or blood, consistent with an intestinal mucosal origin. Early after transplant, declines in HvG clones were associated with peak levels of circulating GvH clones. The conclusions were limited by the relatively low number and heterogeneity of the intestinal transplant patients.

For CDR1 and CDR2, the germline V gene lists MNHNS and SASEGT. The trim is 4 bases for V and 0 bases for J, with a gap of 7 bases between the germline ends. The CDR3 contains 14 residues, cysteine and phenylalanine counted. Only the CDR3 DNA is retained, 42 bases long and in frame from the first base. Details on this clone: No antigen is known for it. No clone much larger than this one lies a single base away; base qualities are absent.

Library prep was done by the immunoSEQ multiplex PCR assay. For most patients, high-throughput TCR-beta CDR3 sequencing of genomic DNA was performed by Adaptive Biotechnologies. The authors' pipeline ran thus. Adaptive's ImmunoSEQ software supplied the TCR sequencing data for 15 to 20 patients, while MiXCR and VDJtools were used to process a few other patients. CDR3 nucleotide sequences shared between donor and recipient were removed because the origin of such sequences could not be assigned. Alloreactive clones required at least 2-fold expansion over unstimulated cells and minimum CFSE-low frequency of 0.002% (template counts) or 0.001% (read counts). Clones were considered mappable if detected in sequenced pre-transplant spleen, lymph node, or MLR CFSE-low populations of the donor or recipient. Cumulative frequency of alloreactive clones was calculated as a percentage of all sequences weighted by copy number. Here the immuneACCESS table is served through TCRdb, limited to in-frame sequences with V and J called. Missing clones are a known gap in these copies; in checked studies unresolved V genes cover under half, and the rest lacks a known reason. The V and J calls and clone size are taken from that table; D and trimming were inferred from the DNA. The sample profile shows 60,000 to 65,000 clones; 75% to 90% of them were found once. Around 1.8% of the sample is held by the ten biggest clonotypes.

Dithiothreitol, EDTA incubations and collagenase D digestion were used to isolate intraepithelial and lamina propria lymphocytes from graft specimens. Bulk TCR-beta sequencing was performed on serial intestinal graft biopsy specimens collected as late as 600 days after transplant. The rearrangement combines TRBV6-1 with TRBJ1-3; the D region possibly corresponds to TRBD1 (6 bases align). The TCR sequence derives from a human patient who received an intestinal transplant, so some T cells may come from the graft donor. This material consisted of ileum tissue, taken less than 400 days after transplant. The CDR3 protein: CASSVRGSGNTIYF. The DNA sequence follows: TGTGCCAGCAGTGTCAGGGGCTCTGGAAACACCATATATTTT.